This TCR beta chain was captured by sequencing in a study of vaccination and CD4 T cells after COVID-19. Study-wide background: Post-COVID draws came a median approximately 100 days after diagnosis (range 35 to 161).

The Oncomine TCR Beta short-read assay was what sequenced the DNA obtained from cultured CD4+ T cells. Cultures of CD4+ T cells served as the source for extracting genomic DNA. TCRdb fed the PCR reads into MiXCR, producing one record per CDR3 protein. The sample has 18,000 or so distinct CDR3 sequences, about 40% seen once; the top ten hold about 25%. The sample's treatment: approximately 10-day PBMC culture with coronavirus spike peptide pools or control peptides (ViraFEST assay). Each well received millions of PBMCs, cultured with 10 IU/ml IL-2 and 9 to 10 ug/ml peptide pools. Trimming cost V 0 bases and J 6 bases, with 7 bases left between them. The CDR3 covers 13 residues. Germline lookup yields CDR1 SGHNT and CDR2 YYREEE (reference sequence). Study-level results: Relatively few convalescent patients were studied; early post-infection timepoints were not included.

Of note for this clonotype: Its antigen is still unknown.

The sequencing used CD4+ T cells from blood, cultured in vitro, collected before SARS-CoV-2 vaccination. This clonotype was sampled from a human donor who received a COVID-19 vaccine. V is TRBV5-4 and J is TRBJ2-1, with a weak D call TRBD1 (6 bases). CDR3 sequence reads: CASSLEGGNEQFF. The DNA of the CDR3 is TGTGCCAGCAGCTTGGAAGGGGGCAATGAGCAGTTCTTC. The complete variable domain, with remaining parts taken from reference TRBV5-4 and TRBJ2-1, reads ETGVTQSPTHLIKTRGQQVTLRCSSQSGHNTVSWYQQALGQGPQFIFQYYREEENGRGNFPPRFSGLQFPNYSSELNVNALELDDSALYLCASSLEGGNEQFFGPGTRLTVL.